This TCR beta chain stems from a study of blood T cell repertoires in COVID-19. The V gene's germline CDR1 is LGHNA and CDR2 YNFKEQ. V was cut by 2 bases and J by 1 base, with 9 bases left in between. The length of the CDR3 is 15 residues. Clones were sequenced by immunoSEQ multiplex PCR, and TCRdb holds only the in-frame ones, with some missing. This table has 150,000 to 170,000 clones, over 60% appearing once. The sequence was obtained from an elderly woman with acute or convalescent COVID-19. Sequencing was performed on peripheral blood. The rearrangement uses TRBV4-2 and TRBJ1-3, with a weak D call TRBD1 (6 bases). DNA for the CDR3: TGTGCCAGCAGCCAATACGGACAGTCTGGAAACACCATATATTTT. Amino acid sequence: CASSQYGQSGNTIYF.